This T cell receptor beta chain was sequenced for a study of T cells after yellow fever vaccination. Per the germline V gene, CDR1 is SGHTA and CDR2 is FQGNSA. CDR3 length: 17 residues. V lost 1 base and J lost 0, with 10 bases in between. TCRdb redid the calling of the 5' RACE reads with MiXCR, one entry per CDR3 protein. The sample consists of 300,000 to 400,000 distinct CDR3 sequences, 3% to 4.5% of them appearing once. This clonotype was counted only a few times. The receptor comes from a man younger than 35 who received the YFV17D yellow fever vaccine. Here the sequenced sample was PBMCs, taken 5 days after the yellow fever booster vaccination. The chain is built from TRBV7-2 and TRBJ2-6; no clear D gene. CDR3: CASSLVGGFSGANVLTF. The CDR3 coding sequence is TGTGCCAGCAGCTTAGTTGGCGGATTCTCTGGGGCCAACGTCCTGACTTTC.